This is a list of T cell receptor beta chains from one sample in a study of PD-1 blockade in classical Hodgkin lymphoma. Clones were sequenced by immunoSEQ multiplex PCR, and TCRdb holds only the in-frame ones, with some missing. The sample consists of about 58,000 clones, approximately 90% of them appearing once. Material: peripheral blood mononuclear cells (PBMCs), obtained before the second cycle of nivolumab. The receptor set was obtained from a human donor with classical Hodgkin lymphoma. Each CDR3 is given with its conserved first and last residue.

v_call: TRBV5-1; j_call: TRBJ2-7; cdr3_aa: CASNGGTGPPYEQYF
v_call: TRBV6-5; j_call: TRBJ2-2; cdr3_aa: CASDSTGGTGELFF
v_call: TRBV9; j_call: TRBJ1-3; cdr3_aa: CASSAQGPHSGNTIYF
v_call: TRBV6-1; j_call: TRBJ2-7; cdr3_aa: CASSVLTISSYEQYF
v_call: TRBV5-4; j_call: TRBJ2-5; cdr3_aa: CASSPDSGGARETQYF
v_call: TRBV5-5; j_call: TRBJ1-1; cdr3_aa: CASSLYREAFF
v_call: TRBV7-8; j_call: TRBJ1-1; cdr3_aa: CASSLGAGGNTEAFF
v_call: TRBV6-6; j_call: TRBJ2-7; cdr3_aa: CASSAPGNSYEQYF
v_call: TRBV27; j_call: TRBJ1-5; cdr3_aa: CASSLRGTDNQPQHF
v_call: TRBV6-5; j_call: TRBJ2-1; cdr3_aa: CASSKGLGDEQFF
v_call: TRBV19; j_call: TRBJ2-7; cdr3_aa: CASSISWTGSYEQYF
v_call: TRBV7-8; j_call: TRBJ2-5; cdr3_aa: CASSLRAETQYF
v_call: TRBV7-3; j_call: TRBJ1-1; cdr3_aa: CASSLGQMNTEAFF
v_call: TRBV9; j_call: TRBJ2-1; cdr3_aa: CASSVMAGNEQFF
v_call: TRBV9; j_call: TRBJ2-7; cdr3_aa: CASSVVGGEQYF
v_call: TRBV7-8; j_call: TRBJ2-5; cdr3_aa: CASNPGTTQETQYF